Below are 25 T cell receptor beta chains sequenced from a single sample in a study of CXCR3-negative and CXCR3-positive naive CD8 T cells. UMI-labeled 5' RACE yielded the TRB cDNA libraries. From the 5' RACE reads, TCRdb lists one entry per CDR3 protein and no DNA. The sample includes about 130,000 distinct CDR3 sequences. The specimen was naive CXCR3- CD8+ T cells from blood. Subset here: CD45RO-CCR7+CD27+CD95- naive CD8+ T cells lacking CXCR3 (TNR3-). These receptors were taken from a human donor in good health. Some clones in this sample may be carry-over from other donors' samples.

J is TRBJ1-1 and V is TRBV7-2; TCRdb reports TRBD1, a call that lacks DNA to check it against. Per the germline V gene, CDR1 is SGHTA and CDR2 is FQGNSA. The CDR3 totals 16 residues. The CDR3 reads CASSPDPLFMNTEAFF.

CDR3 residues: CASKWRGETQYF. The V and J genes are TRBV6-2 or TRBV6-3 and TRBJ2-5. CDR1 is MNHEY and CDR2 is SVGEGT in the germline V gene. The CDR3 is 12 amino acids.

The gene calls are TRBV5-1 and TRBJ2-1; TCRdb returns TRBD2, unconfirmable since there is no DNA. CDR3 length: 14 amino acids. In germline, CDR1 is SGHRS, CDR2 YFSETQ. CDR3 residues: CASSPYSSGDEQFF.

The chain is built from TRBV5-1 and TRBJ1-6; TCRdb gives TRBD1 as the D gene, but with no DNA this cannot be confirmed. The CDR3 totals 14 residues. Germline-derived CDR1 and CDR2 are SGHRS and YFSETQ. CDR3 residues: CASSWDGGNSPLHF.

The chain has TRBV7-6 and TRBJ2-5; the D call of TRBD2 rests on TCRdb alone, since no DNA is present to check it. This CDR3 region has 16 residues. Germline loops: CDR1 SGHVS, CDR2 FNYEAQ. CDR3 loop: CASSPPERGDQETQYF.

The rearrangement joins TRBV3-1 to TRBJ2-1; absent DNA, TCRdb's TRBD2 call cannot be checked. Germline V lookup: CDR1 LGHDT, CDR2 YNNKEL (reference sequence). This CDR3 spans 14 amino acids. The CDR3 region is CASSPGTSYNEQFF.

The chain employs TRBV5-1 and TRBJ1-6; TCRdb designates TRBD1, a call that cannot be tested without DNA. The CDR3 extends over 16 amino acids. CDR1 is SGHRS and CDR2 is YFSETQ in the germline V gene. The CDR3 spells CASSLGTDRGLAPLHF.

The rearrangement uses TRBV7-2 and TRBJ2-7; TCRdb indicates TRBD1, and absent DNA this call remains unverified. Looked up from germline, CDR1 is SGHTA and CDR2 is FQGNSA. The CDR3 has 14 amino acids. The CDR3 protein is CASSATTGSHEQYF. Based on the CDR3 plus reference TRBV7-2 and TRBJ2-7, the full variable domain is GAGVSQSPSNKVTEKGKDVELRCDPISGHTALYWYRQSLGQGLEFLIYFQGNSAPDKSGLPSDRFSAERTGGSVSTLTIQRTQQEDSAVYLCASSATTGSHEQYFGPGTRLTVT.

V usage is TRBV7-9 and J usage is TRBJ2-2. Per germline, CDR1 SEHNR and CDR2 FQNEAQ (reference sequence). CDR3 size: 14 residues. This chain's CDR3 is CASSLSITTGELFF.

The V gene is TRBV18, the J gene TRBJ2-1. The V gene's germline CDR1 is KGHSH and CDR2 LQKENI. This CDR3 region has 13 residues. CDR3 sequence reads: CASTTKYNNEQFF.

The chain recombines TRBV14 with TRBJ2-1; TCRdb's D gene call, TRBD2, goes unchecked for lack of DNA. This CDR3 has 17 residues. Germline lookup yields CDR1 SGHDN and CDR2 FVKESK. The CDR3 protein is CASSQDQAAVGENEQFF.

V and J are TRBV7-9 and TRBJ2-1; the D gene TCRdb calls, TRBD1, cannot be checked with no DNA. CDR1 is SEHNR and CDR2 is FQNEAQ in the germline V gene (reference sequence). The CDR3 totals 14 residues. CDR3 amino acids: CASTPVTVYNEQFF.

V gene TRBV5-1 combines with J gene TRBJ2-2. The CDR3 runs to 14 residues. Looked up from germline, CDR1 is SGHRS and CDR2 is YFSETQ. CDR3 amino acids: CASSTRTNTGELFF.

The gene calls are TRBV7-9 and TRBJ2-7. The CDR3 spans 13 residues. Germline CDR1 is SEHNR and CDR2 is FQNEAQ (reference sequence). CDR3 in amino acids: CASSSAWSYEQYF. Drawing the rest from reference TRBV7-9 and TRBJ2-7, the complete variable domain is DTGVSQNPRHKITKRGQNVTFRCDPISEHNRLYWYRQTLGQGPEFLTYFQNEAQLEKSRLLSDRFSAERPKGSFSTLEIQRTEQGDSAMYLCASSSAWSYEQYFGPGTRLTVT.

The chain is built from TRBV7-6 and TRBJ2-1; TCRdb lists TRBD2, though no DNA is available to test this call. Germline lookup yields CDR1 SGHVS and CDR2 FNYEAQ. The CDR3 length is 15 residues. The CDR3 is CASSTLAGGSNEQFF.

The genes are TRBV12-3 or TRBV12-4 and TRBJ2-1; TCRdb indicates TRBD1, and absent DNA this call remains unverified. The CDR3 runs to 15 residues. CDR3 region: CASSKIAPPGDEQFF.

The rearrangement links TRBV20-1 to TRBJ1-2. The CDR3 length is 12 residues. Per germline, CDR1 DFQATT and CDR2 SNEGSKA (reference sequence). CDR3 region: CSARDLPGGYTF.

The J gene is TRBJ2-5, the V gene TRBV12-3 or TRBV12-4; TCRdb calls TRBD1, which cannot be checked without DNA. The CDR3 consists of 13 residues. The CDR3 is CASSIDRFGTQYF.

The chain has TRBV10-3 and TRBJ2-3; the TRBD2 assignment by TCRdb is unverifiable without DNA. This CDR3 has 14 residues. Germline V gives CDR1 ENHRY, CDR2 SYGVKD. CDR3 residues: CAIGYEGTADTQYF.

V gene TRBV6-6 combines with J gene TRBJ2-7; TCRdb lists TRBD1, though no DNA is available to test this call. The CDR3 totals 12 residues. Germline assignment: CDR1 MNHNY and CDR2 SVGAGI (reference sequence). The CDR3 region is CATGVTSYEQYF.

This chain links TRBV10-1 with TRBJ2-3; the TRBD1 assignment by TCRdb is unverifiable without DNA. CDR3 length: 15 amino acids. Germline V gene lookup returns CDR1 WNHNN and CDR2 SYGVQD (reference sequence). The chain's CDR3 is CASSERTGSSDTQYF.

The CDR3 spells CSIGGGVGELFF. The chain links TRBV29-1 to TRBJ2-2; lacking DNA, the TRBD2 call made by TCRdb goes unchecked. The CDR3 spans 12 residues. The germline V gene has CDR1 SQVTM and CDR2 ANQGSEA.

V and J are TRBV29-1 and TRBJ2-7; TCRdb reports TRBD2, a call that lacks DNA to check it against. The CDR3 is 15 residues long. CDR1 and CDR2 (germline): SQVTM, ANQGSEA. The CDR3 protein is CSVEGTSGGPYEQYF.

The genes are TRBV6-5 and TRBJ2-3; TCRdb's D call, TRBD2, is unchecked because there is no DNA. Per germline, CDR1 MNHEY and CDR2 SVGAGI. The CDR3 extends over 15 amino acids. CDR3 protein: CASKTMRVSTDTQYF.

The CDR3 here is CSVVGVALLPRETQYF. The chain links TRBV29-1 to TRBJ2-5. The CDR3 contains 16 residues. The germline V gene has CDR1 SQVTM and CDR2 ANQGSEA.